One sample yielded the 5 T cell receptor beta chains listed below, sequenced in a study of neurological immune-mediated disorders. Each CDR3 protein is one row after TCRdb ran MiXCR on the 5' RACE reads. The repertoire holds fewer than 90,000 distinct CDR3 sequences, with 10% as singletons. Sequencing was done on a sample of PBMCs. All receptors derive from a man aged 40-50 years in good health.

This clonotype came up once. At one boundary the junction diverges from the germline segment, which might be a read error. This chain joins TRBV9 and TRBJ2-1, with 8 bases lining up with TRBD2. Germline assignment: CDR1 SGDLS and CDR2 YYNGEE. The CDR3 is made up of 16 amino acids. CDR3 protein: CASSVAYSGVYKEQFF. The CDR3 DNA sequence: TGTGCCAGCAGCGTAGCCTATAGCGGGGTATACAAAGAGCAGTTCTTC.

In this sample, this clonotype turned up many times. V is TRBV24-1 and J is TRBJ1-2; the match to TRBD1 covers 7 bases. This CDR3 comprises 12 residues. Germline V CDR1 and CDR2: KGHDR, SFDVKD. V lost 7 bases to trimming and J lost 5 bases; unmatched junction nucleotides: 3. The CDR3, as DNA: TGTGCCACCAGCCCGACAGGGTATGGCTACACCTTC. The encoded protein is CATSPTGYGYTF.

This clonotype has a count of ten or more. The genes are TRBV18 and TRBJ1-1; D gene uncertain. The CDR3 contains 13 residues. Trimming cost V 1 base and J 8 bases, with 11 bases left between them. Germline loops: CDR1 KGHSH, CDR2 LQKENI. The CDR3: CASSPQAAAEAFF. The CDR3, as DNA: TGTGCCAGCTCACCACAGGCGGCGGCCGAAGCTTTCTTT.

This clonotype was found many times. This rearrangement joins TRBV20-1 to TRBJ2-4; D possibly corresponds to TRBD2 (5 bases). Germline CDR1 reads DFQATT; CDR2 reads SNEGSKA (reference sequence). V was clipped by 7 bases and J by 4 bases, with 11 bases between them. CDR3 length: 12 residues. CDR3 sequence: CSVGGGKNIQYF. CDR3 bases: TGCAGTGTGGGCGGAGGAAAAAACATTCAGTACTTC.

This clonotype was counted between two and nine times. V and J are TRBV29-1 and TRBJ2-5; D gene uncertain. Looked up from germline, CDR1 is SQVTM and CDR2 is ANQGSEA. Trimming cost V 6 bases and J 2 bases, with 4 bases left between them. The CDR3 loop spans 10 amino acids. The CDR3 here is CSVGQETQYF. The CDR3 nucleotides read TGCAGCGTCGGTCAAGAGACCCAGTACTTC.